This TCR beta chain appears in the sequencing data of a study of blood T cell repertoires in COVID-19. About the research overall: PBMCs, B-cell-depleted T cells, or T cells were the source of the cDNA or gDNA that made up the material.

Only in-frame clones appear in the TCRdb table, and some are missing; sequencing was by immunoSEQ multiplex PCR. Of a few hundred thousand clones detected, approximately 81% appear once; the ten largest clones hold roughly 2.7%. Only one count was recorded for this clone. Everyone who took part was about 18 to 90 years old, and they came from 24 US areas. Categorization into cohorts depended on clinical history that participants reported. Recovered participants had two consecutive negative NP/OP PCR tests, healthcare professional clearance, or symptom resolution. V lost 1 base to trimming and J lost 5 bases, with 8 bases between them. Germline-derived CDR1 and CDR2 are SEHNR and FQNEAQ (reference sequence). The CDR3 consists of 14 residues.

The TCR sequence derives from a woman aged 45-65 years who had recovered from COVID-19. The source material was PBMCs or T cells enriched from blood (not recorded which). V gene TRBV7-9 combines with J gene TRBJ1-4; the D gene is possibly TRBD1 (5 bases). CDR3 protein: CASSLGAGNEKLFF. The CDR3 DNA reads as TGTGCCAGCAGCTTAGGGGCAGGGAATGAAAAACTGTTTTTT.